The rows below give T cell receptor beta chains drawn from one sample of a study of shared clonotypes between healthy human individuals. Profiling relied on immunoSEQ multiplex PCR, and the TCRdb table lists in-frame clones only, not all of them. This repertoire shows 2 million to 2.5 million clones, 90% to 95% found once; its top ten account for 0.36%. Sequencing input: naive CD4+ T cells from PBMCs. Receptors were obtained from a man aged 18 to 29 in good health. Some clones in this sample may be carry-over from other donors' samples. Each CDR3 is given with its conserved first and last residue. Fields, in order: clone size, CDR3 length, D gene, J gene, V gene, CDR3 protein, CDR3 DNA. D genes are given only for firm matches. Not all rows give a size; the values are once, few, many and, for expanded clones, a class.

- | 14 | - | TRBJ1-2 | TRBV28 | CASSPGQLNYGYTF | TGTGCCAGCAGTCCTGGACAGCTGAACTATGGCTACACCTTC
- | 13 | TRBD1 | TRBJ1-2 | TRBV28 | CASSLLRTGSITF | TGTGCCAGCAGTTTACTTCGGACAGGGTCAATCACCTTC
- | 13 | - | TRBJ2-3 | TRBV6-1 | CASRQGRTDTQYF | TGTGCCAGCAGACAGGGTAGGACAGATACGCAGTATTTT
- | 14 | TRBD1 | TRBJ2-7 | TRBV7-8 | CASSYRDRGFEQYF | TGTGCCAGCAGCTACCGGGACAGGGGTTTCGAGCAGTACTTC
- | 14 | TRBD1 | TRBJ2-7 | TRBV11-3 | CASSSRTGGYEQYF | TGTGCCAGCAGCTCGCGGACAGGGGGCTACGAGCAGTACTTC
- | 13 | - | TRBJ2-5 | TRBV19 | CASSMEARGTQYF | TGTGCCAGTAGTATGGAAGCGAGGGGGACCCAGTACTTC
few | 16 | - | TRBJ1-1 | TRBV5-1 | CASSLDPQGVNTEAFF | TGCGCCAGCAGCTTGGATCCACAGGGCGTGAACACTGAAGCTTTCTTT
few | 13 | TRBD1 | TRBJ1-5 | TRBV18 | CASSPDRGQPQHF | TGTGCCAGCTCACCAGACAGGGGACAGCCCCAGCATTTT
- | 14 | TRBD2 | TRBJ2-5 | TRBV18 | CASLGLAAQETQYF | TGTGCCAGCTTGGGACTAGCGGCCCAAGAGACCCAGTACTTC
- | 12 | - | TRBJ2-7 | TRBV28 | CASSYRETEQYF | TGTGCCAGCAGTTACAGGGAAACCGAGCAGTACTTC
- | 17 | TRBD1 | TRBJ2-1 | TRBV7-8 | CASSFRTGASSYNEQFF | TGTGCCAGCAGCTTTCGAACAGGGGCCAGCTCCTACAATGAGCAGTTCTTC
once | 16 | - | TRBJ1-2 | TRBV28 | CASNLLGGGDGYGYTF | TGTGCCAGCAACCTCTTGGGGGGAGGGGACGGCTATGGCTACACCTTC
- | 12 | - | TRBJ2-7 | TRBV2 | CASRLQGYEQYF | TGTGCCAGCAGGTTACAGGGCTACGAGCAGTACTTC
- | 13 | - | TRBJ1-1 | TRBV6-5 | CASNAQGNTEAFF | TGTGCCAGCAACGCTCAGGGTAACACTGAAGCTTTCTTT
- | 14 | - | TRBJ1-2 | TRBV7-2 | CASSLDASGDGYTF | TGTGCCAGCAGCTTAGATGCCTCGGGGGACGGCTACACCTTC
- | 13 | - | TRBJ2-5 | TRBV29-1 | CSASDSKRETQYF | TGCAGCGCCAGCGACAGTAAGCGAGAGACCCAGTACTTC
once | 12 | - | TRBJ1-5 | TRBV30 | CAWAYSNQPQHF | TGTGCCTGGGCATATAGCAATCAGCCCCAGCATTTT
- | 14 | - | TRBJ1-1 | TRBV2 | CASSVHSGSTEAFF | TGTGCCAGCAGTGTGCATTCAGGGTCCACTGAAGCTTTCTTT
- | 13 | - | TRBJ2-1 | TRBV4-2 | CASSQGEPSEQFF | TGTGCCAGCAGCCAAGGGGAGCCATCTGAGCAGTTCTTC
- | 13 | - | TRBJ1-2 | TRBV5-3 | CARSLRGPYGYTF | TGTGCCAGAAGCTTGCGGGGTCCCTATGGCTACACCTTC
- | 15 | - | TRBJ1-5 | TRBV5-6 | CASSLEGQGNQPQHF | TGTGCCAGCAGCTTGGAGGGGCAGGGGAATCAGCCCCAGCATTTT
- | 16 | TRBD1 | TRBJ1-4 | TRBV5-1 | CASSLALGGPNEKLFF | TGCGCCAGCAGCTTGGCCCTAGGGGGCCCTAATGAAAAACTGTTTTTT
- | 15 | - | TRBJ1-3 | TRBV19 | CASSINGPSGNTIYF | TGTGCCAGTAGTATCAACGGGCCCTCTGGAAACACCATATATTTT
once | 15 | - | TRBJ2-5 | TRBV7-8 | CASSLQGLRQETQYF | TGTGCCAGCAGCTTACAGGGATTGAGACAAGAGACCCAGTACTTC
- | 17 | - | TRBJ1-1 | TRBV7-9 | CASSLSFRSGRDTEAFF | TGTGCCAGCAGCTTAAGTTTCAGGTCGGGAAGGGACACTGAAGCTTTCTTT